Given below is one T cell receptor beta chain in context. A second about 7 to 11 cycle PCR used barcoded and J-beta primers. Using its own MiXCR run on the 5' RACE reads, TCRdb lists one record per CDR3 protein. The table lists about 1,500,000 distinct CDR3 sequences, about 43% of them singletons. The sample comes from a study of blood T cells in healthy people across ages. The sample comprised blood. The receptor's source is a woman aged 18-35 years in good health.

In DNA form, the CDR3 reads TGTGCCAGCAGTTTAATAGGAAAAACCGGGTACGAGCAGTTCTTC. Protein product: CASSLIGKTGYEQFF. The gene calls are TRBV12-3 or TRBV12-4 and TRBJ2-1; D is undetermined. The CDR3 spans 15 residues. V was trimmed by 2 bases and J by 10 bases, leaving 18 bases between them.